These 17 T cell receptor beta chains came from one sample sequenced in a study of beta chain features in type 1 diabetes. The study's findings and limits: Moderate yet significant TCRB CDR3 shortening was seen in Type 1 diabetes patients in all four CD4+ subsets.

Isolated RNA was reverse transcribed in full, so expressed TCRB transcripts were sequenced. Profiling relied on immunoSEQ multiplex PCR, and the TCRdb table lists in-frame clones only, not all of them. The data contain hundreds of thousands of clones, over 11% of them singletons. These receptors have no identified antigens. The source material was naive CD4+ T cells from blood. The receptors shown here come from a man aged 18 to 30 with type 1 diabetes.

The chain employs TRBV15 and TRBJ2-3; D call uncertain. The germline CDR1 and CDR2 sequences are LNHNV and YYDKDF (reference sequence). The CDR3 is 14 amino acids. The V and J ends lost 1 base and 4 bases respectively, with 9 bases between them. The DNA of the CDR3 is TGTGCCACCAGCAGAGCTGGTAGCTCAGATACGCAGTATTTT. The encoded protein is CATSRAGSSDTQYF.

This clone occurred a few times. V and J are TRBV7-9 and TRBJ2-1, with D possibly TRBD1 on 6 matching bases. Trimming shortened V by 2 bases and J by 3 bases, and 11 bases separated the two germline ends. CDR3 length: 15 amino acids. Germline CDR1 SEHNR, CDR2 FQNEAQ (reference sequence). CDR3 sequence (DNA): TGTGCCAGCAGCTTACCAAGGGACAACTACAATGAGCAGTTCTTC. Protein product: CASSLPRDNYNEQFF.

This clone was detected a few times. The V gene is TRBV7-2, the J gene TRBJ2-7; 7 bases line up with TRBD2. In germline, CDR1 is SGHTA, CDR2 FQGNSA. V lost 0 bases, J lost 3 bases, and 5 bases stayed unmatched. The CDR3 runs 15 residues. The CDR3 protein is CASSLAAGEGYEQYF. The CDR3 region has the DNA TGTGCCAGCAGCTTAGCGGCCGGGGAGGGCTACGAGCAGTACTTC.

This clone was found a few times. The genes are TRBV5-1 and TRBJ1-5, with no clear D. V lost 2 bases and J 0 bases, leaving 12 bases between the germline ends. The CDR3 has 16 residues. Germline lookup yields CDR1 SGHRS and CDR2 YFSETQ. This CDR3 reads CASSLGNSYSNQPQHF. DNA of the CDR3: TGCGCCAGCAGCTTAGGGAACAGCTATAGCAATCAGCCCCAGCATTTT.

This clone was observed a handful of times. V is TRBV7-9 and J is TRBJ2-7, with D possibly TRBD1 on 6 matching bases. V gave up 4 bases and J gave up 2 bases, with 15 bases separating them. The germline V gene has CDR1 SEHNR and CDR2 FQNEAQ (reference sequence). The CDR3 length is 15 residues. Here the CDR3 reads CASSWGHTQAYEQYF. Written as DNA, the CDR3 is TGTGCCAGCAGCTGGGGACACACGCAAGCCTACGAGCAGTACTTC.

The CDR3 sequence is CASSAGQIYSYEQYF. DNA of the CDR3: TGCGCCAGCAGCGCCGGACAGATTTACTCCTACGAGCAGTACTTC. The rearrangement joins TRBV5-1 to TRBJ2-7; D may be TRBD1 (6 bases). Germline CDR1 is SGHRS and CDR2 is YFSETQ. V was clipped by 4 bases and J by 0 bases, with 14 bases between them. The CDR3 is made up of 15 amino acids.

The chain carries TRBV9 and TRBJ1-1, with D uncertain. The germline gives CDR1 SGDLS, CDR2 YYNGEE. V lost 5 bases, J lost 4 bases, and 9 bases lay in between. This CDR3 has 12 residues. CDR3 nucleotides: TGTGCCAGCAGTTCGGACGGCACTGAAGCTTTCTTT. It translates to CASSSDGTEAFF.

This clone was recorded a few times. This sequence joins TRBV7-2 and TRBJ2-5; no clear D gene. This CDR3 is 13 amino acids long. Looked up from germline, CDR1 is SGHTA and CDR2 is FQGNSA. V was cut by 2 bases and J by 3 bases, with 7 bases left in between. As DNA, the CDR3 is TGTGCCAGCAGCTTATTAAGGGAAGAGACCCAGTACTTC. Its protein is CASSLLREETQYF.

This clone has only a few counts. The chain couples TRBV6-5 to TRBJ2-1; tentatively, D is TRBD1 or TRBD2 (5 bases each). V was shortened by 4 bases and J by 2 bases, with 12 bases between the two germline ends. The CDR3 loop spans 15 amino acids. The germline V gene encodes CDR1 MNHEY and CDR2 SVGAGI. Here the CDR3 reads CASSFGDGTYNEQFF. CDR3 nucleotide sequence: TGTGCCAGCAGTTTTGGGGACGGTACCTACAATGAGCAGTTCTTC.

The genes are TRBV5-8 and TRBJ1-2; weak D call: TRBD1 (5 bases). Germline CDR1 and CDR2: SGHTS and YDEGEE. V lost 9 bases and J lost 4, with 10 bases in between. The CDR3 has 11 amino acids. Here the CDR3 reads CATGHSYGYTF. CDR3 nucleotides: TGTGCCACCGGACACTCCTATGGCTACACCTTC.

The V and J genes are TRBV6-5 and TRBJ2-1; 8 nucleotides agree with TRBD2. The CDR3 is 15 residues long. V trimming: 5 bases; J trimming: 8 bases; junction bases outside the gene matches: 11. Germline V lookup: CDR1 MNHEY, CDR2 SVGAGI. CDR3 nucleotide sequence: TGTGCCAGCAGTCGTTATAGCGGGAAGGAGTATGAGCAGTTCTTC. Its translation: CASSRYSGKEYEQFF.

This clone was observed a few times. This sequence joins TRBV30 and TRBJ2-7; 7 bases are shared with TRBD2. The CDR3 loop spans 12 amino acids. Unmatched junction bases numbered 7, after V lost 8 bases and J lost 3 bases. The germline CDR1 and CDR2 sequences are GTSNPN and SVGIG (reference sequence). In nucleotides, the CDR3 is TGTGCCGGCGGGGGACCGAACTACGAGCAGTACTTC. It translates to CAGGGPNYEQYF.

This clone was seen only a few times. The gene calls are TRBV30 and TRBJ2-1; 9 nucleotides match TRBD1. Germline values: CDR1 GTSNPN, CDR2 SVGIG (reference sequence). The CDR3 has 15 residues. The trim removed 0 bases at V and 5 bases at J, leaving 5 bases unmatched. The CDR3 loop reads CAWSVGQGPHNEQFF. CDR3 nucleotide sequence: TGTGCCTGGAGTGTGGGACAGGGTCCCCACAATGAGCAGTTCTTC.

This clone turned up a few times. This CDR3 is also generated by other DNA sequences in the sample. The chain recombines TRBV7-2 with TRBJ2-7, with no clear D. The V gene's germline CDR1 is SGHTA and CDR2 FQGNSA. Trimming removed 4 bases from V and 2 bases from J, with 6 bases in between. This CDR3 contains 12 residues. CDR3 sequence: CASSSTTYEQYF. In nucleotides, the CDR3 is TGTGCCAGCAGCTCCACTACCTACGAGCAGTACTTC.

The table lists this clone with a few counts. This chain links TRBV25-1 with TRBJ2-3; TRBD1 matches at 10 bases. Germline assignment: CDR1 MGHDK and CDR2 SYGVNS. The V gene end was trimmed by 4 bases and the J gene end by 2 bases; junction bases not matched to a gene: 3. CDR3 length equals 15 residues. The CDR3 coding sequence is TGTGCCAGCAGTGTCGGGACAGGGGCCACAGATACGCAGTATTTT. Residues: CASSVGTGATDTQYF.

This clone was recorded a few times. This chain joins TRBV7-6 and TRBJ2-3, with D unclear. The germline V gene encodes CDR1 SGHVS and CDR2 FNYEAQ. The ends were cut back, 5 bases at V and 2 bases at J, with 8 bases in the middle. This CDR3 is 13 amino acids long. The CDR3 loop is CASSQTLTDTQYF. As DNA, the CDR3 is TGTGCCAGCAGCCAGACTCTCACAGATACGCAGTATTTT. Full variable domain (remainder filled in from reference TRBV7-6 and TRBJ2-3): GAGVSQSPRYKVTKRGQDVALRCDPISGHVSLYWYRQALGQGPEFLTYFNYEAQQDKSGLPNDRFSAERPEGSISTLTIQRTEQRDSAMYRCASSQTLTDTQYFGPGTRLTVL.

This clone was recorded a few times. J is TRBJ1-3 and V is TRBV23-1; D is ambiguous. TRBV23-1 is labeled an ORF, and its function is uncertain. The CDR3 totals 17 residues. Trimming shortened V by 5 bases and J by 0 bases, and 17 bases separated the two germline ends. The DNA of the CDR3 is TGCGCCAGCAGTGTCAAAGGGAGGGCACTCTCTGGAAACACCATATATTTT. This translates into CASSVKGRALSGNTIYF.